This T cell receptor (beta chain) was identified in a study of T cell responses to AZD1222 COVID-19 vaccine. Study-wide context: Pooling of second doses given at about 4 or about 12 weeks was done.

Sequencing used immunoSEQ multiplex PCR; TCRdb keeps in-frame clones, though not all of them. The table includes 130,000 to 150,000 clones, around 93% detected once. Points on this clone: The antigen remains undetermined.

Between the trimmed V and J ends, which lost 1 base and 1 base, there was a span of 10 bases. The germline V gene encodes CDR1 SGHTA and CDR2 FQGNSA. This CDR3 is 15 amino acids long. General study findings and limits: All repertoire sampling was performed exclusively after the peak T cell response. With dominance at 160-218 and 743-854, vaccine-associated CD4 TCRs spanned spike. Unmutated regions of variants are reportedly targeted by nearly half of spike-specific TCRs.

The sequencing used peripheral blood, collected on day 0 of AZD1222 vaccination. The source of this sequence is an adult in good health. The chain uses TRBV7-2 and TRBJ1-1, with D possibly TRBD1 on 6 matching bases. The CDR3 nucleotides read TGTGCCAGCAGCTTAGTTATGGGGGCGAACACTGAAGCTTTCTTT. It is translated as CASSLVMGANTEAFF.